These T cell receptor beta chains were read from a single sample in a study of early stage breast cancer tumors. Profiling relied on immunoSEQ multiplex PCR, and the TCRdb table lists in-frame clones only, not all of them. The repertoire holds about 19,000 clones, with around 83% as singletons. Material: blood. The receptors come from a person aged 70 to 85 with breast cancer. Each CDR3 is given with its conserved first and last residue. A D gene is named only where the DNA matches it firmly. A clone size is listed for some rows: how often the clone was seen (once, few, many), or a class if it is expanded.

CASSGGPWNEQFF	TGTGCCAGCAGCGGGGGGCCGTGGAATGAGCAGTTCTTC	TRBV2	TRBJ2-1	-	-
CASSFGQSYGYTF	TGTGCCAGCAGCTTCGGACAGAGCTATGGCTACACCTTC	TRBV7-8	TRBJ1-2	-	-
CASSEAGQSRWGYTF	TGTGCCAGCAGTGAAGCAGGACAATCCCGGTGGGGCTACACCTTC	TRBV6-1	TRBJ1-2	-	-
CASSGGTSSYEQFF	TGTGCCAGCAGTGGGGGGACTAGTAGCTATGAGCAGTTCTTC	TRBV6-5	TRBJ2-1	TRBD2	-
CASSPDPTGGNTEAFF	TGTGCCAGCAGCCCAGATCCGACAGGGGGAAACACTGAAGCTTTCTTT	TRBV5-4	TRBJ1-1	TRBD1	-
CASKLGWGRDNEQFF	TGTGCCAGCAAACTCGGCTGGGGCCGGGACAATGAGCAGTTCTTC	TRBV2	TRBJ2-1	-	-
CASRPTDATTTRPFF	TGTGCCAGTAGGCCGACAGACGCCACCACGACCAGACCTTTCTTT	TRBV19	TRBJ1-1	-	-
CASSESSGDPKAFF	TGTGCCAGCAGTGAAAGTTCAGGGGACCCGAAAGCTTTCTTT	TRBV2	TRBJ1-1	-	-
CASSLDRRAGELFF	TGTGCCAGCAGCTTGGACAGGAGGGCCGGGGAGCTGTTTTTT	TRBV5-4	TRBJ2-2	-	-
CSVRTDSSYEQYF	TGCAGCGTTCGGACGGACAGCTCCTACGAGCAGTACTTC	TRBV29-1	TRBJ2-7	-	-
CAWSVRDRGNYGYTF	TGTGCCTGGAGTGTAAGGGACAGGGGAAACTATGGCTACACCTTC	TRBV30	TRBJ1-2	TRBD1	-
CSVEESGRPYEQYF	TGCAGCGTTGAAGAGTCAGGGAGGCCCTACGAGCAGTACTTC	TRBV29-1	TRBJ2-7	-	-
CASSDVRGTEAFF	TGTGCCAGCAGTGACGTCAGGGGTACTGAAGCTTTCTTT	TRBV6-1	TRBJ1-1	-	-
CASSSTGRGENQPQHF	TGTGCCAGCAGCTCGACAGGTCGTGGGGAAAATCAGCCCCAGCATTTT	TRBV7-2	TRBJ1-5	-	-
CASSAPGTGGSGYTF	TGTGCCAGCAGTGCCCCCGGGACAGGGGGCAGTGGCTACACCTTC	TRBV6-5	TRBJ1-2	TRBD1	-
CASSRGLTNEKLFF	TGTGCCAGCAGCCGGGGACTGACTAATGAAAAACTGTTTTTT	TRBV7-6	TRBJ1-4	-	-
CAWSQIGQGREQYF	TGTGCCTGGAGTCAAATAGGACAGGGCCGCGAGCAGTACTTC	TRBV30	TRBJ2-7	TRBD1	-
CAWSVQWEQYF	TGTGCCTGGAGTGTACAATGGGAGCAGTACTTC	TRBV30	TRBJ2-7	-	-
CASSFRGNTIYF	TGTGCCAGCAGCTTCAGAGGAAACACCATATATTTT	TRBV7-2	TRBJ1-3	-	-
CASTYTDTQYF	TGTGCCAGCACCTACACAGATACGCAGTATTTT	TRBV2	TRBJ2-3	-	once
CASSLRQGGYEQYF	TGTGCCAGCAGTCTAAGACAGGGAGGATACGAGCAGTACTTC	TRBV25-1	TRBJ2-7	-	-
CASSIGTENTEAFF	TGTGCCAGTAGTATCGGGACAGAGAACACTGAAGCTTTCTTT	TRBV19	TRBJ1-1	TRBD1	few
CASSQDYRTYTDTQYF	TGCGCCAGCAGCCAAGATTACAGGACCTACACAGATACGCAGTATTTT	TRBV4-1	TRBJ2-3	-	-
CASSFQGWGYGYTF	TGTGCCAGCAGTTTCCAGGGGTGGGGGTATGGCTACACCTTC	TRBV6-6	TRBJ1-2	-	-
CASSYDPATRSLGTQYF	TGTGCCAGCAGTTACGATCCGGCGACACGCTCCCTGGGGACCCAGTACTTC	TRBV7-9	TRBJ2-5	-	-
CASRAPGANVLTF	TGTGCCAGCAGAGCCCCTGGGGCCAACGTCCTGACTTTC	TRBV6-5	TRBJ2-6	-	-
CASSRDRVGSETQYF	TGTGCCAGCAGTCGGGACAGGGTAGGCTCAGAGACCCAGTACTTC	TRBV6-5	TRBJ2-5	TRBD1	once
CASSVRNYEQYF	TGTGCCAGCAGTGTCAGGAACTACGAGCAGTACTTC	TRBV6-1	TRBJ2-7	-	-
CASSVLAAKGELFF	TGCGCCAGCAGTGTCCTAGCGGCGAAGGGGGAGCTGTTTTTT	TRBV10-2	TRBJ2-2	TRBD2	-
CASSYERNEKLFF	TGTGCCAGCAGTTACGAGCGGAATGAAAAACTGTTTTTT	TRBV6-5	TRBJ1-4	-	-
CASSWWSGDNSPLHF	TGTGCCAGCAGCTGGTGGTCAGGGGATAATTCACCCCTCCACTTT	TRBV7-9	TRBJ1-6	-	-
CASSRQADLNSPLHF	TGTGCCAGCAGCCGGCAGGCTGATCTTAATTCACCCCTCCACTTT	TRBV7-3	TRBJ1-6	-	-
CASSYATDRGRYEQYF	TGTGCCAGCAGTTACGCCACGGACAGGGGGCGATACGAGCAGTACTTC	TRBV6-6	TRBJ2-7	TRBD1	-
CASSVGPGQGAGELFF	TGTGCCAGCAGCGTCGGCCCGGGACAGGGGGCCGGGGAGCTGTTTTTT	TRBV11-1	TRBJ2-2	TRBD1	once
CASSDKIAAGRQTPFF	TGTGCCAGTAGTGACAAGATAGCGGCAGGTCGTCAAACTCCGTTCTTC	TRBV19	TRBJ2-1	-	-
CASSRGTATNEKLFF	TGTGCCAGCAGCAGAGGGACTGCAACTAATGAAAAACTGTTTTTT	TRBV5-4	TRBJ1-4	-	-